This T cell receptor beta chain was captured by sequencing in a study of T-cell reconstitution after alpha-beta-depleted transplantation in children. Molecular barcoding with unique molecular identifiers was used for the TCRbeta library. TCRdb ran MiXCR on the PCR reads and lists one entry per CDR3 protein. The repertoire has 400,000 to 500,000 distinct CDR3 sequences, roughly a tenth of them found once; the top ten carry roughly 6%. The CDR3 totals 16 residues. With 0 bases removed from V and 5 bases from J, the gap between germline ends came to 15 bases. Germline lookup yields CDR1 MGHRA and CDR2 YSYEKL.

The sample here was PBMCs from the stem cell graft donor, taken from the stem cell graft. The rearrangement uses TRBV4-1 and TRBJ2-3; no firm D call. The source of this sequence is a human donor who donated a stem cell graft to a child with acute myeloid leukemia. CDR3 bases: TGCGCCAGCAGCCAAGATCAACAGACAACCAGAGATACGCAGTATTTT. Its protein is CASSQDQQTTRDTQYF.